These T cell receptor beta chains were read from a single sample in a study of PD-1 blockade in classical Hodgkin lymphoma. Clones were read by immunoSEQ multiplex PCR, and TCRdb kept only the in-frame ones, dropping some. The table has fewer than 7,500 clones, 77% seen once; the top ten hold about 37%. Here the sequenced sample was peripheral blood mononuclear cells (PBMCs), taken before the second cycle of nivolumab. These TCRs come from a human donor with classical Hodgkin lymphoma. Each CDR3 is given with its conserved first and last residue. A D gene is named only where the DNA matches it firmly. Some rows have no size entry. The others give once, few or many, or a class for an expanded clone.

d_gene: TRBD1
v_gene: TRBV28
len: 17
j_gene: TRBJ1-1
abundance: few
CDR3nt: TGTGCCAGCAGTGTCGGACAGGGTAGGTGGGTGAACACTGAAGCTTTCTTT
CDR3aa: CASSVGQGRWVNTEAFF

d_gene: TRBD1
v_gene: TRBV19
len: 15
j_gene: TRBJ1-2
abundance: -
CDR3nt: TGTGCCAGTAGTATAGAGGGACAGGGTCAGGGAGGCTACACCTTC
CDR3aa: CASSIEGQGQGGYTF

d_gene: TRBD1
v_gene: TRBV27
len: 18
j_gene: TRBJ2-3
abundance: -
CDR3nt: TGTGCCAGCAGCTCAATATCGCCCGGGACAGGGAGGACAGATACGCAGTATTTT
CDR3aa: CASSSISPGTGRTDTQYF

d_gene: TRBD2
v_gene: TRBV19
len: 16
j_gene: TRBJ2-3
abundance: -
CDR3nt: TGTGCCAGTAGGGCCGTGACTAGCGGCTACACAGATACGCAGTATTTT
CDR3aa: CASRAVTSGYTDTQYF

d_gene: -
v_gene: TRBV11-2
len: 13
j_gene: TRBJ1-1
abundance: -
CDR3nt: TGTGCCAGCAGCTTAGCTTCGATCACTGAAGCTTTCTTT
CDR3aa: CASSLASITEAFF

d_gene: -
v_gene: TRBV29-1
len: 16
j_gene: TRBJ2-1
abundance: -
CDR3nt: TGCAGCGTTGAGGGCCAGGAGAAAGGCTCCTACAATGAGCAGTTCTTC
CDR3aa: CSVEGQEKGSYNEQFF

d_gene: TRBD1
v_gene: TRBV4-2
len: 15
j_gene: TRBJ1-5
abundance: few
CDR3nt: TGTGCCAGCAGCCTAAGGACAGGGGGGGATCAGCCCCAGCATTTT
CDR3aa: CASSLRTGGDQPQHF

d_gene: -
v_gene: TRBV19
len: 12
j_gene: TRBJ1-6
abundance: -
CDR3nt: TGTGCCAGTAGCTGGGGCGATTCACCCCTCCACTTT
CDR3aa: CASSWGDSPLHF

d_gene: -
v_gene: TRBV28
len: 12
j_gene: TRBJ1-5
abundance: -
CDR3nt: TGTGCCAGCAGTTTAGGGAATCAGCCCCAGCATTTT
CDR3aa: CASSLGNQPQHF

d_gene: -
v_gene: TRBV2
len: 14
j_gene: TRBJ2-5
abundance: -
CDR3nt: TGTGCCAGCAGGCCCGGGCGGATCCAAGAGACCCAGTACTTC
CDR3aa: CASRPGRIQETQYF

d_gene: TRBD1
v_gene: TRBV6-1
len: 15
j_gene: TRBJ2-5
abundance: -
CDR3nt: TGTGCCAGCAGCCGGGACAGGGCCTTTTTCGAGACCCAGTACTTC
CDR3aa: CASSRDRAFFETQYF

d_gene: -
v_gene: TRBV4-1
len: 15
j_gene: TRBJ2-7
abundance: few
CDR3nt: TGCGCCAGCAGCCCCCGGGACGAACTAATCTACGAGCAGTACTTC
CDR3aa: CASSPRDELIYEQYF

d_gene: -
v_gene: TRBV9
len: 15
j_gene: TRBJ1-5
abundance: -
CDR3nt: TGTGCCAGCAGCGTAGGACAGGAAAGCAATCAGCCCCAGCATTTT
CDR3aa: CASSVGQESNQPQHF

d_gene: -
v_gene: TRBV9
len: 15
j_gene: TRBJ2-7
abundance: -
CDR3nt: TGTGCCAGCAGCGTGAGTGAGGGGAGCTCCTACGAGCAGTACTTC
CDR3aa: CASSVSEGSSYEQYF

d_gene: -
v_gene: TRBV28
len: 15
j_gene: TRBJ2-1
abundance: once
CDR3nt: TGTGCCAGCGTCCGGGCTTTAAGCTCCTACAATGAGCAGTTCTTC
CDR3aa: CASVRALSSYNEQFF

d_gene: -
v_gene: TRBV9
len: 13
j_gene: TRBJ2-1
abundance: -
CDR3nt: TGTGCCAGCAGCGTCCCTACAAACAATGAGCAGTTCTTC
CDR3aa: CASSVPTNNEQFF

d_gene: TRBD1
v_gene: TRBV19
len: 16
j_gene: TRBJ1-1
abundance: once
CDR3nt: TGTGCCAGTAGTATTAGGACAGGGGCGGGGAACACTGAAGCTTTCTTT
CDR3aa: CASSIRTGAGNTEAFF

d_gene: -
v_gene: TRBV11-2
len: 15
j_gene: TRBJ2-5
abundance: -
CDR3nt: TGTGCCAGCAGCTTGGACGCCAGGGCCCGTGGGACCCAGTACTTC
CDR3aa: CASSLDARARGTQYF

d_gene: TRBD1
v_gene: TRBV19
len: 17
j_gene: TRBJ1-5
abundance: -
CDR3nt: TGTGCCAGTAGTGGCTTGGCGGGGACAGGGTTTTATCAGCCCCAGCATTTT
CDR3aa: CASSGLAGTGFYQPQHF

d_gene: -
v_gene: TRBV27
len: 13
j_gene: TRBJ2-5
abundance: -
CDR3nt: TGTGCCAGCAGCCCAGAATACCAAGAGACCCAGTACTTC
CDR3aa: CASSPEYQETQYF

d_gene: -
v_gene: TRBV5-6
len: 16
j_gene: TRBJ1-4
abundance: -
CDR3nt: TGTGCCAGCAGCTTGAAATCAGGGTGGGGGAATGAAAAACTGTTTTTT
CDR3aa: CASSLKSGWGNEKLFF

d_gene: -
v_gene: TRBV28
len: 12
j_gene: TRBJ1-5
abundance: -
CDR3nt: TGTGCCAGCAGTTTAAAAGCACCTCCCCAGCATTTT
CDR3aa: CASSLKAPPQHF

d_gene: -
v_gene: TRBV19
len: 14
j_gene: TRBJ2-3
abundance: -
CDR3nt: TGTGCCAGCCGACAGGGAGGGATGACAGATACGCAGTATTTT
CDR3aa: CASRQGGMTDTQYF

d_gene: TRBD2
v_gene: TRBV7-3
len: 17
j_gene: TRBJ2-1
abundance: -
CDR3nt: TGTGCCAGCAGCTTGACTAGCGGGAGGCTTAGGGGGAATGAGCAGTTCTTC
CDR3aa: CASSLTSGRLRGNEQFF

d_gene: -
v_gene: TRBV27
len: 15
j_gene: TRBJ1-5
abundance: -
CDR3nt: TGTGCCAGCAGTTTAGACGGATATAGCAATCAGCCCCAGCATTTT
CDR3aa: CASSLDGYSNQPQHF

d_gene: -
v_gene: TRBV4-3
len: 16
j_gene: TRBJ2-3
abundance: -
CDR3nt: TGCGCCAGCAGCCAAGATATGGGCAGGAGCACAGATACGCAGTATTTT
CDR3aa: CASSQDMGRSTDTQYF

d_gene: TRBD1
v_gene: TRBV7-9
len: 17
j_gene: TRBJ2-3
abundance: -
CDR3nt: TGTGCCAGCAGCTTAGGGACAGGGCCCCGCGGGTTAGATACGCAGTATTTT
CDR3aa: CASSLGTGPRGLDTQYF

d_gene: -
v_gene: TRBV5-4
len: 12
j_gene: TRBJ1-2
abundance: -
CDR3nt: TGTGCCAGCGGCTTGGGGGGGCTCGGCTACACCTTC
CDR3aa: CASGLGGLGYTF

d_gene: -
v_gene: TRBV12-5
len: 15
j_gene: TRBJ2-3
abundance: -
CDR3nt: TGTGCTAGTGGTCTGGGGGACCCTAGCACAGATACGCAGTATTTT
CDR3aa: CASGLGDPSTDTQYF